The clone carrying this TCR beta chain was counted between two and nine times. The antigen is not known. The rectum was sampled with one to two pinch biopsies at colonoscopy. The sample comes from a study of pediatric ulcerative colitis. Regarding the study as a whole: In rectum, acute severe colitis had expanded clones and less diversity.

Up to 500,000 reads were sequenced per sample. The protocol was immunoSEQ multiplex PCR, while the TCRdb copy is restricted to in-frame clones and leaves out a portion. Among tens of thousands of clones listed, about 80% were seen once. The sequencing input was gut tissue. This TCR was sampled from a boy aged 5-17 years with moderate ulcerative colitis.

CDR3 protein: CASSPPRGGPSNYGYTF. CDR3 coding DNA: TGTGCCAGCAGCCCACCTCGGGGAGGTCCTTCTAACTATGGCTACACCTTC. This chain links TRBV7-8 with TRBJ1-2, with D uncertain. This CDR3 comprises 17 residues. V lost 5 bases and J 0 bases, leaving 19 bases between the germline ends. Looked up from germline, CDR1 is SGHVS and CDR2 is FQNEAQ.